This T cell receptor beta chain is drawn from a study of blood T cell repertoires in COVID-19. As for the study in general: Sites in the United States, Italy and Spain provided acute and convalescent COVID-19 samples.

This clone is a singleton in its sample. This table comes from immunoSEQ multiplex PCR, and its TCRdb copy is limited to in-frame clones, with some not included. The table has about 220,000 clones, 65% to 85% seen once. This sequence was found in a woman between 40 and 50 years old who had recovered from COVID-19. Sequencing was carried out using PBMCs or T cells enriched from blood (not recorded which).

The CDR3 here is CAWSEFSGEAFF. CDR3 DNA: TGTGCCTGGAGTGAATTTTCGGGTGAAGCTTTCTTT. The chain carries TRBV30 and TRBJ1-1; unclear D gene. The V gene's germline CDR1 is GTSNPN and CDR2 SVGIG (reference sequence). The V end was cut by 1 base, the J end by 7 bases, with 10 bases between. The CDR3 extends over 12 amino acids.